This T cell receptor beta chain was recovered during a study of T cell responses to AZD1222 COVID-19 vaccine. A note on this clone: Its antigen remains unknown.

Repertoires were generated with immunoSEQ multiplex PCR, while TCRdb's copy carries only in-frame clones and drops some. The repertoire holds roughly 140,000 clones, approximately 78% seen once, with roughly 4% in the top ten. Study results and caveats: Most donors were white British and more were female, and clonal diversity was possibly underestimated. Without day 14 samples, only post-peak T cell repertoires were studied. Breadth and depth of Spike-specific TCRs rose after two AZD1222 doses.

The CDR3 loop spans 14 amino acids. V gave up 0 bases and J gave up 3 bases, with 9 bases separating them. The germline V gene encodes CDR1 SGHRS and CDR2 YFSETQ. The sample consisted of peripheral blood, taken on day 0 of MenACWY control vaccination. The TCR was taken from an adult in good health. The chain links TRBV5-1 to TRBJ1-2; D is ambiguous. CDR3 in amino acids: CASSLDRWDYGYTF. The CDR3 DNA reads as TGCGCCAGCAGCTTGGACCGGTGGGACTATGGCTACACCTTC.